This T cell receptor (beta chain) was profiled in a study of Tregs in tolerant kidney transplant recipients (dated by TCRdb to between 2017 and 2020). Some background on the complete study: Before combined kidney and bone marrow transplantation, this study identified donor-specific regulatory T cells using TCRbeta sequencing and then followed those same cells after transplant. TCRbeta repertoire sequencing was used in a few healthy controls to compare several methods for expanding Tregs specific for an allogeneic donor.

With regard to this clone: There is no known antigen for this receptor. No base qualities exist here, and no much larger clone lies one base off it.

Genomic DNA was extracted from sorted cells with the QIAGEN DNeasy Blood and Tissue Kit for TCRbeta CDR3 sequencing. High-throughput TCRbeta CDR3 sequencing, including PCR amplification with bias correction and internal controls, was performed commercially through immunoSEQ. The study's processing was this. Unique productive TCRbeta sequences were defined by CDR3 nucleotide sequence where primers matched, and otherwise by CDR3 amino acid sequence together with Vbeta and Jbeta genes. To correct sorting error, sequences shared between sorted populations at a frequency ratio of 2:1 or less were removed; the rest were assigned to the higher population. A sequence counted as donor-reactive if, in CFSE-low cells, the sequence had a frequency of at least 0.01% and was expanded at least 5-fold compared with unstimulated cells. Jensen-Shannon divergence calculated on the top 100 TCRbeta sequences ranked by frequency was used to measure repertoire divergence. For samples with multiple sequencing runs, sorting error was corrected separately for each run before the runs were pooled. The table was pulled from immuneACCESS by TCRdb, which kept in-frame rearrangements only. Such tables lose some clones; where checked, under half of the loss comes from unresolved V genes, and the rest has no known cause. The DNA was the basis for D and trimming; V, J and clone size are from that table. The sample contains tens of thousands of clones, around 83% of them found a single time. The ten most abundant clones make up about 4% of the sample.

Unstimulated Tregs (CD4+CD25+CD127-), CD4+ non-Tregs (CD4+CD25-), CD4 and CD8 cells were FACS-sorted from thawed PBMCs. Healthy control blood was obtained either as purchased buffy coats or from healthy volunteers. Healthy control blood was processed by Ficoll density gradient to PBMCs and cryopreserved; patient PBMCs were collected before and after transplant. CDR1 and CDR2 are read off the germline V gene as SGHTA and FQGNSA. From the cysteine through the phenylalanine, the CDR3 covers 16 amino acids. The DNA shown is the 48-base CDR3, in frame from base 1. The V end loses 2 bases and the J end loses 2 bases, and a stretch of 15 bases separates them. What the research found in general, with its limitations: Biological reproducibility was not directly assessed, although technical replication error appeared to be minimal. Expanding Tregs with activated donor B cells appeared to identify the most biologically relevant and donor-specific TCRbeta repertoire. Because the study included only a small number of patients, the results must be confirmed in larger populations and under other immunosuppression protocols.

Source material: CD4+ T cells from blood. This TCR was recovered from a human donor in good health. Here the chain combines TRBV7-2 and TRBJ1-2, and possibly TRBD1, on 5 matching bases. The bases are TGTGCCAGCAGCTTATGGGGGGGAGGAACAAACTATGGCTACACCTTC. This yields the protein CASSLWGGGTNYGYTF.